This T cell receptor beta chain was captured by sequencing in a study of T cell responses to AZD1222 COVID-19 vaccine. Study-wide findings and caveats: Females outnumbered males among donors, who were mostly white British; clonal diversity was possibly underestimated. Repertoires were obtained solely post-peak T cell response. The study reported that nearly half of spike-specific TCRs target unmutated variant regions.

For this clone: Its antigen remains unknown.

CDR3 length: 15 residues. V lost 3 bases, J lost 8 bases, and 19 bases lay in between. In germline, CDR1 is PRHDT, CDR2 FYEKMQ (reference sequence). Here immunoSEQ multiplex PCR was the method, and the copy in TCRdb shows in-frame clones only, minus some. The sample records some 200,000 clones, roughly 91% being singletons. The gene calls are TRBV13 and TRBJ1-2; D remains ambiguous. The TCR was taken from an adult in good health. The sequenced sample was peripheral blood, obtained on day 0 of AZD1222 vaccination. CDR3 nucleotide sequence: TGTGCCAGCAGCTTTTTCGTGGGAGGCCTCGCGGGCTACACCTTC. Its protein is CASSFFVGGLAGYTF.